The entry below gives a single T cell receptor beta chain sequence along with its context. What it binds is not known. The germline V and J ends were trimmed by 3 bases and 6 bases, with 12 bases remaining between them. The CDR3 contains 15 residues. Germline V lookup: CDR1 LNHDA, CDR2 SQIVND (reference sequence). The method was immunoSEQ multiplex PCR; TCRdb's version includes in-frame clones alone and lacks a portion of them. The repertoire holds approximately 150,000 clones, with around nine tenths as singletons. This sample was included in a study of T cell responses to AZD1222 COVID-19 vaccine. General observations from the study: Spike-specific TCR breadth and depth both grew after two AZD1222 doses. Recipients of AZD1222 seropositive at baseline numbered only 6 or 7. Possibly, clonal diversity was underestimated; donors were largely white British and included more females.

The origin of this receptor is an adult in good health. This chain links TRBV19 with TRBJ1-6; the D is unclear. Sequenced here: peripheral blood, sampled on day 0 of AZD1222 vaccination. The CDR3 loop is CASSIEQFRNSPLHF. DNA of the CDR3: TGTGCCAGTAGTATTGAGCAGTTCCGTAATTCACCCCTCCACTTT.